These 11 T cell receptor beta chains originate from one sample sequenced in a study of blood T cell repertoires in COVID-19. The method was immunoSEQ multiplex PCR; TCRdb's version includes in-frame clones alone and lacks a portion of them. The sample shows about 440,000 clones, around 89% of them seen only once. The sample comprised peripheral blood. Receptor source: a woman in her twenties or thirties with acute or convalescent COVID-19.

The chain uses TRBV29-1 and TRBJ2-3, with D perhaps TRBD2 (5 bases). This CDR3 has 13 amino acids. V dropped 3 bases and J dropped 4 bases, with 11 bases sitting between them. In germline, CDR1 is SQVTM, CDR2 ANQGSEA. For the CDR3, the DNA is TGCAGCGTTGATGAACGGGGATCAGATACGCAGTATTTT. This gives the protein CSVDERGSDTQYF.

The CDR3 region has the DNA TGTGCCAGCAGCTCGACAGGGGAACGGAATTCACCCCTCCACTTT. It is translated as CASSSTGERNSPLHF. V and J are TRBV7-9 and TRBJ1-6; TRBD1 matches 8 bases. The CDR3 is 15 amino acids. The ends lost 4 bases at V and 7 bases at J; junction bases unmatched: 6. In germline, CDR1 is SEHNR, CDR2 FQNEAQ (reference sequence). The full variable domain, in which reference TRBV7-9 and TRBJ1-6 provide the parts outside the CDR3, is DTGVSQNPRHKITKRGQNVTFRCDPISEHNRLYWYRQTLGQGPEFLTYFQNEAQLEKSRLLSDRFSAERPKGSFSTLEIQRTEQGDSAMYLCASSSTGERNSPLHFGNGTRLTVT.

The genes are TRBV9 and TRBJ1-2, with no clear D. V was cut by 3 bases and J by 4 bases, with 10 bases left in between. CDR1 and CDR2 (germline): SGDLS, YYNGEE. The CDR3 extends over 13 amino acids. The CDR3: CASSGSMPYGYTF. The CDR3 region has the DNA TGTGCCAGCAGCGGCAGTATGCCCTATGGCTACACCTTC.

The chain recombines TRBV9 with TRBJ1-5; D perhaps matches TRBD1 (6 bases). Between the trimmed V and J ends, which lost 0 bases and 5 bases, there was a span of 12 bases. Germline CDR1 SGDLS, CDR2 YYNGEE. The CDR3 spans 15 residues. CDR3 sequence reads: CASSVAGQPYQPQHF. CDR3 nucleotides: TGTGCCAGCAGCGTAGCAGGACAGCCCTATCAGCCCCAGCATTTT. Combining the CDR3 with reference TRBV9 and TRBJ1-5 gives the whole variable domain DSGVTQTPKHLITATGQRVTLRCSPRSGDLSVYWYQQSLDQGLQFLIQYYNGEERAKGNILERFSAQQFPDLHSELNLSSLELGDSALYFCASSVAGQPYQPQHFGDGTRLSIL.

The V and J genes are TRBV9 and TRBJ2-1; 14 nucleotides agree with TRBD2. J lost 5 bases, V lost 3 bases, and 1 base had no gene match. Germline assignment: CDR1 SGDLS and CDR2 YYNGEE. The CDR3 is 15 residues long. The CDR3 region is CASSGTSGGNNEQFF. CDR3 DNA: TGTGCCAGCAGCGGGACTAGCGGGGGGAACAATGAGCAGTTCTTC.

The V gene is TRBV10-1, the J gene TRBJ2-7; 9 nucleotides line up with TRBD1. This CDR3 is built from 14 residues. Per germline, CDR1 WNHNN and CDR2 SYGVQD (reference sequence). Losses at the gene ends were 6 bases for V and 3 bases for J; bases not matched to a gene: 6. CDR3 residues: CASSPDRGVYEQYF. The CDR3 DNA follows: TGCGCCAGCAGCCCGGACAGGGGCGTCTACGAGCAGTACTTC.

The rearrangement links TRBV10-1 to TRBJ1-2; TRBD1 agrees at 10 bases. Germline CDR1 reads WNHNN; CDR2 reads SYGVQD (reference sequence). V was clipped by 7 bases and J by 6 bases; unmatched bases: 14. The CDR3 spans 16 residues. As DNA, the CDR3 is TGCGCCAGCAATAAGGGACAGGGGTATCTTGGGGATGGCTACACCTTC. Translated, it gives CASNKGQGYLGDGYTF.

This clone came up once. CDR3 sequence: CASSFAGAQSNIQYF. The DNA for the CDR3 is TGCGCCAGCAGCTTTGCAGGGGCCCAATCAAACATTCAGTACTTC. The chain recombines TRBV5-1 with TRBJ2-4; weak D call: TRBD1 (6 bases). Per germline, CDR1 SGHRS and CDR2 YFSETQ. CDR3 size: 15 residues. The V end was cut by 2 bases, the J end by 6 bases, with 15 bases between.

This sequence joins TRBV9 and TRBJ1-2; the D gene is possibly TRBD1 (5 bases). CDR3 size: 15 residues. Trimming took 4 bases from V and 11 from J, leaving 24 bases between them. Germline CDR1 is SGDLS and CDR2 is YYNGEE. The CDR3, as DNA: TGTGCCAGCAGCCATGGCAGGGAGGGAGGATCTTGGTACACCTTC. It encodes CASSHGREGGSWYTF. The full variable domain, with the rest looked up from reference TRBV9 and TRBJ1-2, is DSGVTQTPKHLITATGQRVTLRCSPRSGDLSVYWYQQSLDQGLQFLIQYYNGEERAKGNILERFSAQQFPDLHSELNLSSLELGDSALYFCASSHGREGGSWYTFGSGTRLTVV.

The V call is TRBV4-1, the J call TRBJ2-3; TRBD1 agrees at 11 bases. This CDR3 has 18 amino acids. Germline V lookup: CDR1 MGHRA, CDR2 YSYEKL. Germline trimming cut 3 bases from V and 2 bases from J; bases unmatched to any gene: 10. The CDR3 nucleotides read TGCGCCAGCAGCCACCGGGACAGGGGGGTCCCAATCACAGATACGCAGTATTTT. It yields the protein CASSHRDRGVPITDTQYF.

The chain uses TRBV6-5 and TRBJ1-2; weak D call: TRBD1 (6 bases). Germline-derived CDR1 and CDR2 are MNHEY and SVGAGI. Trimming removed 8 bases from V and 3 bases from J, with 10 bases in between. The CDR3 is made up of 12 amino acids. CDR3 loop: CASRDIDYGYTF. In DNA form, the CDR3 reads TGTGCCAGCCGGGACATTGACTATGGCTACACCTTC.